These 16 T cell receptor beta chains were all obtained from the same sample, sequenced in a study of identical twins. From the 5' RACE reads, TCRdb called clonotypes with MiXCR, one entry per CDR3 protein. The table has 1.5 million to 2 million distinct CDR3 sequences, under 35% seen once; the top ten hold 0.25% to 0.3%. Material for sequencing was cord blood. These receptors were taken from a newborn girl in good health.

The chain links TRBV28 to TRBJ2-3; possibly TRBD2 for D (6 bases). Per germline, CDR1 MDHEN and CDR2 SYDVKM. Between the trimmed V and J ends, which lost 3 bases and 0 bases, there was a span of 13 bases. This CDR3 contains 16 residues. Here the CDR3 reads CASSLFPGTSTDTQYF. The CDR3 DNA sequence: TGTGCCAGCAGTTTGTTTCCGGGGACTAGCACAGATACGCAGTATTTT.

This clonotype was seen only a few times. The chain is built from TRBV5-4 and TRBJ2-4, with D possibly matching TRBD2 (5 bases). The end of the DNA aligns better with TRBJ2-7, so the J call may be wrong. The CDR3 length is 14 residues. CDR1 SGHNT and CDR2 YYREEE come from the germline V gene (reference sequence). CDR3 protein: CASSLRDSPDEQYF. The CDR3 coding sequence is TGTGCCAGCAGCTTACGGGATTCTCCGGACGAGCAGTACTTC.

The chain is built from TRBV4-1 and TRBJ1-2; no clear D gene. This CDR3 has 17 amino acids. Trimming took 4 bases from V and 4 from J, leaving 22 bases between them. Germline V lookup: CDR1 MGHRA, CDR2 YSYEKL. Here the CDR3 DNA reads TGCGCCAGCAGCCCGGATGAGGGAGTTCTCAACTCCTATGGCTACACCTTC. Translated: CASSPDEGVLNSYGYTF.

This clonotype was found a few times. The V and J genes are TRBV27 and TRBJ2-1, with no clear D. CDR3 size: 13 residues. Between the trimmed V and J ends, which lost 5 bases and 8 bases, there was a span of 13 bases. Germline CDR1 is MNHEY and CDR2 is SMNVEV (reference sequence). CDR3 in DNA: TGTGCCAGCAGTCTACTCGTTGGGTATGAGCAGTTCTTC. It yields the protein CASSLLVGYEQFF.

The CDR3 DNA reads TGTGCCAGCACCGACGCGGGGGAATACGAGCAGTACTTC. Encoded protein: CASTDAGEYEQYF. This chain connects TRBV28 to TRBJ2-5; 7 positions match TRBD2. The end of the DNA is better explained by TRBJ2-7, so the J call may be wrong. The V gene's germline CDR1 is MDHEN and CDR2 SYDVKM. CDR3 length: 13 amino acids.

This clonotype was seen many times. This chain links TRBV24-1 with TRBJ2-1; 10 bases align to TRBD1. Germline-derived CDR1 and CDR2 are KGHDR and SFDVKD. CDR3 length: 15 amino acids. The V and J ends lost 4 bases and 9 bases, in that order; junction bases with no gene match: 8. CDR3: CATSDHGTGASEQFF. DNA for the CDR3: TGTGCCACCAGTGACCACGGGACAGGGGCAAGTGAGCAGTTCTTC.

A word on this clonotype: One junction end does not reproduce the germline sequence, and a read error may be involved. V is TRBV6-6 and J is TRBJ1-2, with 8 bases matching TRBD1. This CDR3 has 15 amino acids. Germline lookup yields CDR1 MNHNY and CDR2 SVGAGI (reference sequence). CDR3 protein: CASSYTGQGFDGYTF. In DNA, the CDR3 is TGTGCCAGCAGTTACACAGGACAGGGTTTCGATGGGTACACCTTC.

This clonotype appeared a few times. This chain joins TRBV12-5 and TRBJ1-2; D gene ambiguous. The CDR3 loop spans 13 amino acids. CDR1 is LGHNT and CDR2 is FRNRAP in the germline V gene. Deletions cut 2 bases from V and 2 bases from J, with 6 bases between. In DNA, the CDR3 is TGTGCTAGTGGTTTGACAAAAAACTATGGCTACACCTTC. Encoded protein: CASGLTKNYGYTF.

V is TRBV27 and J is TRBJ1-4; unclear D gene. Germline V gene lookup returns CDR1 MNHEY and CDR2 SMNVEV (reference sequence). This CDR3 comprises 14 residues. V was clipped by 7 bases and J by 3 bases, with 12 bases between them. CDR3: CASNLGKANEKLFF. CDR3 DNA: TGTGCCAGCAACTTGGGGAAGGCTAATGAAAAACTGTTTTTT.

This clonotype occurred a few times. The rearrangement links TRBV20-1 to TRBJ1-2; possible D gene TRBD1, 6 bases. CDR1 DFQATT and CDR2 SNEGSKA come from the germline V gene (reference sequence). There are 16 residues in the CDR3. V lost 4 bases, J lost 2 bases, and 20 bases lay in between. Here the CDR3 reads CSATRRLGGANYGYTF. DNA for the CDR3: TGCAGTGCTACCCGTAGATTGGGGGGCGCGAACTATGGCTACACCTTC.

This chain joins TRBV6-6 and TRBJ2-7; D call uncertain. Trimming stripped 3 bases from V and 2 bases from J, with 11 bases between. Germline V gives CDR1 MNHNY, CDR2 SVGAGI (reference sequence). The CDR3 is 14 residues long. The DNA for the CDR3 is TGTGCCAGCAGTTATTCTGACAAAACCTACGAGCAGTACTTC. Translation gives CASSYSDKTYEQYF.

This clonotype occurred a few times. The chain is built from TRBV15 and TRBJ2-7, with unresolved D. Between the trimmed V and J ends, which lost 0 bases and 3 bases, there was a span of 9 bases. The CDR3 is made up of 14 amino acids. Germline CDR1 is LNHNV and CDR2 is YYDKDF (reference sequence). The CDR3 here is CATSRETKNYEQYF. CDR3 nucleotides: TGTGCCACCAGCAGAGAGACAAAAAACTACGAGCAGTACTTC.

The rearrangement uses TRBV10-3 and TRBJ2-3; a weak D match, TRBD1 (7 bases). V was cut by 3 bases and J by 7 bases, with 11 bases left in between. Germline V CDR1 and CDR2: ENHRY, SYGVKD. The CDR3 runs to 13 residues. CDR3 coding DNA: TGTGCCATCAGTGACCCAGGGGGGAATACGCAGTATTTT. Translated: CAISDPGGNTQYF.

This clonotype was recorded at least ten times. This CDR3 is CASSLGLGGTDTQYF. CDR3 sequence (DNA): TGTGCCAGCAGCTTAGGTCTAGGGGGCACAGATACGCAGTATTTT. This chain links TRBV7-2 with TRBJ2-3; maybe TRBD1 (5 bases). The V end lost 1 base, the J end lost 1 base, and 9 bases lay between the germline ends. The CDR3 loop spans 15 amino acids. CDR1 is SGHTA and CDR2 is FQGNSA in the germline V gene.

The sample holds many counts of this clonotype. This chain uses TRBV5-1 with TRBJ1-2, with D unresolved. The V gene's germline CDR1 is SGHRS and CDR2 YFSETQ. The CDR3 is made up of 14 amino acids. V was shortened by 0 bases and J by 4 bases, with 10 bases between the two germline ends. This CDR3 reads CASSLGRQIYGYTF. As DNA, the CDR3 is TGCGCCAGCAGCTTGGGCCGGCAGATCTATGGCTACACCTTC.

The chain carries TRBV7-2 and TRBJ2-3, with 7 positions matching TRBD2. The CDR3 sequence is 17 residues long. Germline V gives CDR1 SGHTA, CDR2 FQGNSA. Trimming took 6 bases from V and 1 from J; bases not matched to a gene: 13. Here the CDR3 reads CASRRIRGEWGTDTQYF. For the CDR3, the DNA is TGTGCCAGCAGACGCATCCGGGGGGAGTGGGGCACAGATACGCAGTATTTT.